The entry below gives a single TCR beta chain sequence along with its context. The antigen remains undetermined. These data originate in a study of healthy donors' naive CD4 and CD8 T cells. Study context: Donors came from three age groups: 20-25, 40-50 and 60-70 years. Study-wide findings and caveats: Reportedly, most V and J gene segments showed naive CD4+ versus CD8+ bias. Chains were not paired, since alpha and beta were sequenced in bulk.

A linear amplification protocol produced the TCR libraries from around 0.55 ug of total RNA. TCRdb reanalysed the reads using MiXCR and keeps one entry per CDR3 protein. Here the sample spans 180,000 or so distinct CDR3 sequences, about 70% being singletons. V was trimmed by 4 bases and J by 1 base, leaving 13 bases between them. In germline, CDR1 is SNHLY, CDR2 FYNNEI. This CDR3 spans 15 amino acids. Naive T cells were sorted: CD4+CD8-CD45RO-CD45RA+ for CD4+, CD8+CD4-CD45RA+CD27bright for CD8+. The chain uses TRBV2 and TRBJ1-1; D remains unclear. The TCR was taken from a pool of human donors in good health; the sample pools cells from several healthy donors. The source material was naive CD4+ and CD8+ T cells sorted from blood, pooled from several donors. CDR3 sequence (DNA): TGTGCCAGCAGTGTAGGGCGGACGCCGAACACTGAAGCTTTCTTT. Protein sequence: CASSVGRTPNTEAFF.